This is a list of T cell receptor beta chains from one sample in a study of shared clonotypes between healthy human individuals. Sequencing was performed with immunoSEQ multiplex PCR; in TCRdb, only in-frame clones are kept and a portion is missing. The sample includes roughly 2.5 million clones, more than 90% of them seen just once. The sample taken for sequencing was naive CD4+ T cells sorted from blood. The receptors originated from a man younger than 35 in good health. The CDR3 runs from the conserved cysteine through the conserved F or W. A D gene is named only where the DNA matches it firmly. Clone size is given for some rows only: seen once, a few or many times, or a class if the clone is expanded.

abundance	v_gene	d_gene	j_gene	CDR3nt	CDR3aa
.	TRBV29-1	TRBD2	TRBJ2-7	TGCAGCGTCCTCCCAGCGGGGGGGCCTAACGAGCAGTACTTC	CSVLPAGGPNEQYF
.	TRBV7-8	TRBD1	TRBJ1-1	TGTGCCAGCAGCCCAAGGGAGAGGACAGGGGGCACTGAAGCTTTCTTT	CASSPRERTGGTEAFF
once	TRBV30	.	TRBJ2-7	TGTGCCTGGAGGAGCAGTAGCTCCTACGAGCAGTACTTC	CAWRSSSSYEQYF
.	TRBV11-2	TRBD2	TRBJ2-5	TGTGCCAGCAGCTTGGGACTAGCGGAAGAGACCCAGTACTTC	CASSLGLAEETQYF
.	TRBV7-8	TRBD1	TRBJ1-6	TGTGCCAGCTCCCTGGGGGACAGGGTTTCACCCCTCCACTTT	CASSLGDRVSPLHF
.	TRBV13	TRBD2	TRBJ2-3	TGTGCCAGCAGCCCACCTAGCGGGAGGGACACAGATACGCAGTATTTT	CASSPPSGRDTDTQYF
.	TRBV6-4	.	TRBJ1-2	TGTGCCAGCAGTGACGGGGGAGGCTACACCTTC	CASSDGGGYTF
.	TRBV7-8	.	TRBJ2-2	TGTGCCAGCAGCGGGGGGCAGGGTGGTTCCGGGGAGCTGTTTTTT	CASSGGQGGSGELFF
.	TRBV6-5	TRBD2	TRBJ2-7	TGTGCCAGCAGTTTCCTCTCTAGCGGGAGCTCCTACGAGCAGTACTTC	CASSFLSSGSSYEQYF
.	TRBV7-9	.	TRBJ2-1	TGTGCCAGCAGCTCGGCGCAGGCCTTACTCTACAATGAGCAGTTCTTC	CASSSAQALLYNEQFF
.	TRBV19	.	TRBJ2-7	TGTGCCAGTAGTAAGCGGTGGGCGGCCTCCTACGAGCAGTACTTC	CASSKRWAASYEQYF
.	TRBV10-3	.	TRBJ2-1	TGTGCCATCAGTGAACAGGGACTGAATAACAATGAGCAGTTCTTC	CAISEQGLNNNEQFF
.	TRBV7-2	TRBD2	TRBJ2-7	TGTGCCAGCAACGACCTACCGGGAGGTTCCCACGAGCAGTACTTC	CASNDLPGGSHEQYF
.	TRBV5-1	.	TRBJ1-6	TGCGCCAGCAGCGTGACAGCGAGTTCACCCCTCCACTTT	CASSVTASSPLHF
.	TRBV7-9	.	TRBJ1-2	TGTGCCAGCAGCCTCGTGGCGGCCCGGGGTGGCTACACCTTC	CASSLVAARGGYTF
few	TRBV27	.	TRBJ1-2	TGTGCCAGCGGGCTTAGAGAATCTGGCTACACCTTC	CASGLRESGYTF
.	TRBV2	.	TRBJ1-4	TGTGCCAGCAGAAAATTGGGGGCGTCTAATGAAAAACTGTTTTTT	CASRKLGASNEKLFF
.	TRBV6-5	.	TRBJ2-1	TGTGCCAGCAGCGCCCATCAATACAATGAGCAGTTCTTC	CASSAHQYNEQFF
.	TRBV28	TRBD1	TRBJ2-2	TGTGCCAGCTCCCTGAACAGGGGGGCGGGTATCGGGGAGCTGTTTTTT	CASSLNRGAGIGELFF
.	TRBV7-2	.	TRBJ1-4	TGTGCCAGCAGCCCGGACGGAGCAACTAATGAAAAACTGTTTTTT	CASSPDGATNEKLFF
.	TRBV6-6	TRBD1	TRBJ1-2	TGTGCCAGCAGTTACCGAGGACAGGGACACTATGGCTACACCTTC	CASSYRGQGHYGYTF
.	TRBV5-1	.	TRBJ2-1	TGCGCCAGCAGCCCGCGAGGGGGAGAGAATGAGCAGTTCTTC	CASSPRGGENEQFF
.	TRBV10-3	.	TRBJ2-6	TGTGCCATCAACCCAGGGCCTTCTGGGGCCAACGTCCTGACTTTC	CAINPGPSGANVLTF
.	TRBV18	.	TRBJ2-5	TGTGCCAGCTCACCGGCCGACAGACTACAAGAGACCCAGTACTTC	CASSPADRLQETQYF
.	TRBV6-1	.	TRBJ2-1	TGTGCCAGCAGTGAACAGTCCCCCCCCCGGCAGTTCTTC	CASSEQSPPRQFF
.	TRBV7-7	.	TRBJ1-6	TGTGCTAGCCCCGAACGGGTAAGTTCACCCCTCCACTTT	CASPERVSSPLHF
.	TRBV6-5	TRBD1	TRBJ2-7	TGTGCCAGCAGAAGGGACAGGGGGAGCGGCGAGCAGTACTTC	CASRRDRGSGEQYF
once	TRBV19	TRBD2	TRBJ2-1	TGTGCCAGCAAGTTTCTAGCGGGGGCCTATGAGCAGTTCTTC	CASKFLAGAYEQFF
.	TRBV21-1	.	TRBJ1-1	TGTGCCAGCAGCAAAGGGGAACGGGAGGAGAGGATGAACACTGAAGCTTTCTTT	CASSKGEREERMNTEAFF
few	TRBV30	.	TRBJ1-4	TGTGCCTGGAGTCGGCAGGGTGATAAACTGTTTTTT	CAWSRQGDKLFF
.	TRBV29-1	.	TRBJ2-7	TGCAGCGTTGAGGCCAGGGACGGCTACGAGCAGTACTTC	CSVEARDGYEQYF
.	TRBV19	TRBD1	TRBJ1-5	TGTGCCAGTAGTATAGATCGGGGGACAGGGAGACGGAGCAATCAGCCCCAGCATTTT	CASSIDRGTGRRSNQPQHF
once	TRBV7-6	TRBD2	TRBJ2-2	TGTGCCAGCAGCTTACTAGCGGGGGGGCACACCGGGGAGCTGTTTTTT	CASSLLAGGHTGELFF
.	TRBV13	TRBD2	TRBJ2-5	TGTGCCAGCAGCTCGCGGACTAGCGGCGCCCAAGAGACCCAGTACTTC	CASSSRTSGAQETQYF
.	TRBV5-1	.	TRBJ2-5	TGCGCCAGCAGTCCCAGGGTACAAGAGACCCAGTACTTC	CASSPRVQETQYF
.	TRBV2	.	TRBJ2-3	TGTGCCAGCAGGGAGACAGAGAGCACAGATACGCAGTATTTT	CASRETESTDTQYF
.	TRBV5-6	.	TRBJ1-1	TGTGCCAGCAGCTTCCCAGGGCAAGTCGCGGCTTTCTTT	CASSFPGQVAAFF
.	TRBV30	.	TRBJ2-2	TGTGCCTGGAGCCCTCAGGGTGGGACCGGGGAGCTGTTTTTT	CAWSPQGGTGELFF
.	TRBV2	TRBD1	TRBJ2-7	TGTGCCAGCAGTGAGAACCTGGGACAGTCGGAGTACTTC	CASSENLGQSEYF